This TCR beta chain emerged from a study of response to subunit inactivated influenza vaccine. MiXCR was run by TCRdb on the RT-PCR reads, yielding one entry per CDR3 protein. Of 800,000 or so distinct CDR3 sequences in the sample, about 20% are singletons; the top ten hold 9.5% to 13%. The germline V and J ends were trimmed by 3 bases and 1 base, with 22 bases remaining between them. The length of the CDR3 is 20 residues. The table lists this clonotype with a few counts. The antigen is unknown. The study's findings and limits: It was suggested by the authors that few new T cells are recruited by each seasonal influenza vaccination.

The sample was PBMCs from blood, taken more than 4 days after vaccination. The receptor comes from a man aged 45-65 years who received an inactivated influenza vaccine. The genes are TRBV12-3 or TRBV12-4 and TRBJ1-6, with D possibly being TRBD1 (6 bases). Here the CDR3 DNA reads TGTGCCAGCAGTTTTAAGGGGGGGATCGGGACGGGGTCCTATAATTCACCCCTCCACTTT. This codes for CASSFKGGIGTGSYNSPLHF.